This paragraph covers one T cell receptor (beta chain) sequence. Within the sample, other DNA sequences also encode this same CDR3. In unsorted samples, genomic DNA was obtained using about 90 million PBMCs. This record belongs to a study of shared clonotypes between healthy human individuals. Germline CDR1 and CDR2: SQVTM and ANQGSEA. The CDR3 spans 13 residues. V lost 4 bases and J lost 3; bases outside the gene matches: 2. Original processing notes: Without quality scores, immunoSEQ junctional reads could not be filtered like full-length reads. The repertoire was sequenced with immunoSEQ multiplex PCR; TCRdb's copy has only in-frame clones and lacks some. The D gene and trimming were derived from the DNA, and the V and J assignments and clone size from that table. The sample lists hundreds of thousands of clones, more than 75% seen once, with around 14% in the top ten.

Sequences were obtained from PBMCs. This chain links TRBV29-1 with TRBJ1-4; 7 bases are shared with TRBD1. The sequence derives from a woman between 40 and 50 years old in good health. Some clones in this sample may be carry-over from other donors' samples. CDR3 loop: CSVGGQANEKLFF. CDR3 DNA: TGCAGCGTTGGAGGACAGGCTAATGAAAAACTGTTTTTT.